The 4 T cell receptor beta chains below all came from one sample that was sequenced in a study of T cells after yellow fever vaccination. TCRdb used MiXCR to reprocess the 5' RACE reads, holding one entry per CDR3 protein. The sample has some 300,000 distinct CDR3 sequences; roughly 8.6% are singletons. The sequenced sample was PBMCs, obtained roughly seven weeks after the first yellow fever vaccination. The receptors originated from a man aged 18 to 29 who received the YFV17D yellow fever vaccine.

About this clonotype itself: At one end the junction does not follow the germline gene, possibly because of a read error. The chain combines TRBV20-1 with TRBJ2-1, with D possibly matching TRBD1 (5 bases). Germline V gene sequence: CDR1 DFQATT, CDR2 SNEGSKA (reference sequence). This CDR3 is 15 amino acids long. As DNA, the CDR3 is TGCAGTGCTAGTGGTCTGGGGCCTCATTTAAATGAGCAGTTTTTC. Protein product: CSASGLGPHLNEQFF.

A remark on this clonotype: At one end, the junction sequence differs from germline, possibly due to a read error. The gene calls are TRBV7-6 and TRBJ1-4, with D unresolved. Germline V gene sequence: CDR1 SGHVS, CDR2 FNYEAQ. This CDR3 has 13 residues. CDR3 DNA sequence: TGTGACAGCAGCCTCGGGGAGGATGAAAAACTGTTTTTT. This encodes CDSSLGEDEKLFF.

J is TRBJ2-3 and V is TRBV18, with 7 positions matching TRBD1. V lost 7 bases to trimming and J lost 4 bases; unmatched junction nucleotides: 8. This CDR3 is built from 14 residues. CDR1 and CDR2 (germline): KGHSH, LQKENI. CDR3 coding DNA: TGTGCCAGCTTCAGGGGGATCGGGGCAGATACGCAGTATTTT. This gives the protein CASFRGIGADTQYF.

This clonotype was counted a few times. This CDR3 is CASSRDRGQNTEAFF. The CDR3 DNA reads as TGTGCCAGCTCACGGGACAGGGGACAGAACACTGAAGCTTTCTTT. The chain has TRBV18 and TRBJ1-1; TRBD1 agrees at 10 bases. The germline V gene has CDR1 KGHSH and CDR2 LQKENI. The ends lost 4 bases at V and 1 base at J; junction bases unmatched: 3. This CDR3 is 15 amino acids long.